This T cell receptor beta chain comes out of a study of T cell clusters in autoimmune cytopenias (dated by TCRdb to between 2018 and 2021). With regard to the full study: Among healthy donor controls, the mean age was 56 years, the median age was roughly 60 years, and 22 of 43 were female. A median TRB sequencing depth of roughly 52,000 reads per sample was reached, and a median of roughly 2,000 distinct TRB clonotypes per sample was obtained. Peripheral blood TRB and IGH repertoires were sequenced in autoimmune cytopenia patients at active disease and during treatment follow-up, alongside healthy, CLL and autoimmune hepatitis controls. The goal of the study was to determine whether autoimmune cytopenia patients have a disease-specific immune repertoire signature that could serve as a blood-based biomarker. For primary cytopenia the controls were about 24 age-matched healthy donors, whereas for secondary cytopenia the controls were about 14 age-matched CLL patients. Repertoires from autoimmune hepatitis patients were compared with those of some 25 healthy donors matched for age and sex. The research as a whole found: GLIPH suggested that primary autoimmune cytopenia patients lacked physiological T cell clusters: roughly 50 clusters were exclusive to healthy donors versus roughly 15 exclusive to patients. The T cell clusters were defined in silico only, and their functional role remained to be validated experimentally. In the comparison of secondary cytopenia with CLL, the cluster-lack signature was not observed, apparently because the dominant lymphoma-associated repertoire masked the signature. Healthy donors had almost three times as many exclusive TRB clusters as active autoimmune hepatitis patients, a finding consistent with an autoimmunity-wide signature. The TRB repertoire shifts, including less even repertoires in secondary cytopenia and CLL, mostly reflected lymphoma bias and not autoimmunity.

For CDR1 and CDR2, the germline V gene lists ENHRY and SYGVKD. The CDR3 contains 13 residues, cysteine and phenylalanine counted. There is no recorded DNA. TRB rearrangements were amplified by multiplex PCR using a touch-down protocol with TRB-A and TRB-B primer pools mixed in one tube. Illumina adapters and sample indices were added to the amplicons through two consecutive PCR reactions performed with Phusion HS II polymerase. Amplicons were gel-purified with the NucleoSpin Gel and PCR Clean-up kit, then quantified by Qubit and quality-checked on an Agilent 2100 Bioanalyzer. Sequencing of the libraries was done on an Illumina MiSeq with 600-cycle, single-indexed, paired-end runs. As for the authors' bioinformatics: MiXCR version 2.1.12, together with the default MiXCR reference library, was used to align and assemble the TRB reads. A clone was defined by each unique CDR3 nucleotide sequence, and the analysis included only productive sequences supported by at least two reads. Repertoire diversity was assessed by alpha-parameterized diversity profiles (alpha 0 to 5), including Shannon (alpha 1) and Simpson (alpha 2) indices, computed with an R script. The tcR package was used to compute combinatorial TRB VJ usage, and cohorts were compared on this usage by principal component analysis with ade4. GLIPH clustering of TCRbeta CDR3s was carried out on cohort pairs matched by age and read depth, and cluster frequencies were compared by Wilcoxon test. Each entry corresponds to one CDR3 protein sequence from reads that TCRdb reprocessed, and DNA is not given. It is TCRdb's table, rather than the study itself, that gives the V and J calls and clone size. This sample's table has entries for about 6,100 distinct CDR3 sequences. About 5.2% of the sample lies in the top ten.

TRB amplification used roughly 250 ng of peripheral blood genomic DNA, tens of thousands of genome equivalents, per sample. Its count unrecorded, this clonotype is medium-sized (0.01 to 0.1%) by frequency. Its antigen specificity is not known. These records were also assigned to another study, of T cell repertoires in aging, cancer and after chemotherapy. As the second paper documents: Six donor age groups were covered, ranging from 30 or younger up to 70 or older, and each group contained at least three individuals. TCR repertoires from healthy donor controls were recorded over periods of several months to years and showed clear clonal overlap between repeated samplings. Several million TCR reads were contained in the full dataset. Compared with age-matched healthy donors, untreated patients with hematological or solid cancers had significantly lower TCR diversity and higher clonality in blood. In healthy donors, the drop in TCR diversity with age came mainly from a loss of richness, whereas in cancer patients a loss of evenness also played a part. In both cancer cohorts, the median generation probability rose over the chemotherapy interval, which suggests that the repertoire was reconstituted through rebound thymic output. According to the authors, the repertoire data do not allow conclusions to be drawn about immunological memory after chemotherapy. To examine immunoaging and T cell reconstitution after chemotherapy, the study profiled TCR beta repertoires in peripheral blood from healthy donors and cancer patients. Alongside around 98 healthy donors serving as a reference group, the cohort included over 200 cancer patients, of whom about 93 had hematological cancers and 120 to 130 had solid cancers. MiXCR versions 2.12 and 3.0.5 were used to process the TRB sequences. Shannon diversity, evenness, clonality (one minus evenness), and alpha-parameterized diversity profiles from alpha 0 to 5 were included as repertoire metrics. The IGoR algorithm was used to calculate generation probabilities for clones in the paired samples taken before and after chemotherapy.

This chain joins TRBV10-3 to TRBJ2-7; checking the TCRdb D call of TRBD2 is not possible without DNA. This TCR was sampled from a human donor in good health. The sequenced sample consisted of peripheral blood. The CDR3 region: CAISGHGQAEQYF.